This T cell receptor beta chain was observed in a study of T cells after yellow fever vaccination. The CDR3 extends over 14 amino acids. V lost 1 base and J 0 bases, leaving 5 bases between the germline ends. Germline V gene lookup returns CDR1 MGHDK and CDR2 SYGVNS. Via MiXCR, TCRdb re-called the 5' RACE reads, giving one row per CDR3 protein. The sample shows 350,000 to 550,000 distinct CDR3 sequences, roughly a sixth of them seen only once. The gene calls are TRBV25-1 and TRBJ2-3; D is undetermined. The sequencing used PBMCs, collected before the yellow fever booster vaccination. The TCR sequence derives from a man between 18 and 29 years old who received the YFV17D yellow fever vaccine. The CDR3 sequence is CASSEWASTDTQYF. CDR3 in DNA: TGTGCCAGCAGTGAATGGGCTAGCACAGATACGCAGTATTTT.